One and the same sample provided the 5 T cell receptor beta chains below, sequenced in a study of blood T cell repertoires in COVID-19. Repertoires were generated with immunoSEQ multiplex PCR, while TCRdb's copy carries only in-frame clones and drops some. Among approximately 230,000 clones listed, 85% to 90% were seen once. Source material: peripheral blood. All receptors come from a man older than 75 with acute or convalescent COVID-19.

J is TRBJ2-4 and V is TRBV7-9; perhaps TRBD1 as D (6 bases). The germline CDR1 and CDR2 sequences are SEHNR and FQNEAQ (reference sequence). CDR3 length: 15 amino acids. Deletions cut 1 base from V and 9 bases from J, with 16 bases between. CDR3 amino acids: CASSLVQGLSSIQYF. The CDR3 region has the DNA TGTGCCAGCAGCTTAGTTCAGGGGCTGAGTAGCATTCAGTACTTC.

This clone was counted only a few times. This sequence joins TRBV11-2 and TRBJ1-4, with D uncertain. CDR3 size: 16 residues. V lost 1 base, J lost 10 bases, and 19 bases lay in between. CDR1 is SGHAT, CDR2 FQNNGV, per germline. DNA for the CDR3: TGTGCCAGCAGCTTAGCCCTCGGGGAGGGCCTTGGAAAACTGTTTTTT. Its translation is CASSLALGEGLGKLFF. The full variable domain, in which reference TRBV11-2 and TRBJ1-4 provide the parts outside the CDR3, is EAGVAQSPRYKIIEKRQSVAFWCNPISGHATLYWYQQILGQGPKLLIQFQNNGVVDDSQLPKDRFSAERLKGVDSTLKIQPAKLEDSAVYLCASSLALGEGLGKLFFGSGTQLSVL.

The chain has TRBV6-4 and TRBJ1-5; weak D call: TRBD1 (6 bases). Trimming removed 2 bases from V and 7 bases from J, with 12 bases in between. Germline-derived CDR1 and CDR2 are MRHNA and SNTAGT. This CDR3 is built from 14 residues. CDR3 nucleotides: TGTGCCAGCAGTGACCACAGGGTTGGGCAGCCCCAGCATTTT. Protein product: CASSDHRVGQPQHF.

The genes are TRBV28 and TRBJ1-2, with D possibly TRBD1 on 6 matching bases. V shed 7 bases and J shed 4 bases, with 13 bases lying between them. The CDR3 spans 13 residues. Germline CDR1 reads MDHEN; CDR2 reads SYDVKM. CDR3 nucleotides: TGTGCCAGCACCCTATCAGGGGTCTATGGCTACACCTTC. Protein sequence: CASTLSGVYGYTF.

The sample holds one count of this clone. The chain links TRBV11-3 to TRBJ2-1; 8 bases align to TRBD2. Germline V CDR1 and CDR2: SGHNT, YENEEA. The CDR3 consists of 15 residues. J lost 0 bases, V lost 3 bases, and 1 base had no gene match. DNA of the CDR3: TGTGCCAGCAGCTTGAGCGGGAGCTCCTACAATGAGCAGTTCTTC. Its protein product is CASSLSGSSYNEQFF.